The 5 T cell receptor beta chains below come from one sample, sequenced in a study of PD-1 blockade in classical Hodgkin lymphoma. Each patient relapsed following autologous stem cell transplantation, and prior brentuximab vedotin exposure differed. This table comes from immunoSEQ multiplex PCR, and its TCRdb copy is limited to in-frame clones, with some not included. The top ten clones hold less than 20% of a sample with some 38,000 clones, around 76% of them seen once. Here the sequenced sample was peripheral blood mononuclear cells (PBMCs), taken before the second cycle of nivolumab. These receptors all stem from a human donor with classical Hodgkin lymphoma.

The gene calls are TRBV4-3 and TRBJ2-1; 9 nucleotides match TRBD2. The germline V gene has CDR1 LGHNA and CDR2 YSLEER. Trimming took 0 bases from V and 3 from J; bases not matched to a gene: 9. This CDR3 spans 18 amino acids. The CDR3 sequence is CASSQDVSGGLDYNEQFF. The CDR3 bases are TGCGCCAGCAGCCAAGATGTCAGCGGGGGGTTAGACTACAATGAGCAGTTCTTC.

This chain connects TRBV7-9 to TRBJ1-2; possibly TRBD1 for D (5 bases). The V gene's germline CDR1 is SEHNR and CDR2 FQNEAQ (reference sequence). The CDR3 runs to 13 residues. Trimming took off 3 bases at V and 8 bases at J, with 13 bases between the two ends. The CDR3: CASSFTTGPGYTF. The CDR3 DNA follows: TGTGCCAGCAGCTTCACCACAGGTCCCGGCTACACCTTC. The entire variable domain, with the rest obtained from reference TRBV7-9 and TRBJ1-2, is as follows: DTGVSQNPRHKITKRGQNVTFRCDPISEHNRLYWYRQTLGQGPEFLTYFQNEAQLEKSRLLSDRFSAERPKGSFSTLEIQRTEQGDSAMYLCASSFTTGPGYTFGSGTRLTVV.

The chain joins TRBV7-2 to TRBJ2-7; possibly TRBD1 or TRBD2 for D (6 bases each). Germline V gene sequence: CDR1 SGHTA, CDR2 FQGNSA. The CDR3 extends over 18 amino acids. V was clipped by 5 bases and J by 2 bases, with 25 bases between them. In nucleotides, the CDR3 is TGTGCCAGCAGCCCTTACAGGTTCCGGGGGCTTCGGCCCTACGAGCAGTACTTC. This encodes CASSPYRFRGLRPYEQYF.

The V and J genes are TRBV5-4 and TRBJ2-2; 9 positions match TRBD2. The CDR3 is 16 residues long. With V trimmed by 1 base and J by 4 bases, 5 bases remained unmatched. The germline gives CDR1 SGHNT, CDR2 YYREEE (reference sequence). The CDR3 sequence is CASSLPGTSSTGELFF. In DNA, the CDR3 is TGTGCCAGCAGCTTGCCCGGGACTAGCTCCACCGGGGAGCTGTTTTTT.

A word on this clone: A much larger clone lies one base from this, so it may be a read error. The V gene is TRBV2, the J gene TRBJ2-7, with D perhaps TRBD2 (7 bases). Germline loops: CDR1 SNHLY, CDR2 FYNNEI. Trimming left V 11 bases short and J 7 bases short, with 18 bases between. This CDR3 is built from 12 residues. This chain's CDR3 is CAEGGCGGEQYF. CDR3 nucleotides: TGTGCCGAGGGGGGGTGCGGCGGGGAGCAGTACTTC.